Below, 19 T cell receptor beta chains from the same sample are listed, as sequenced in a study of blood T cell repertoires in COVID-19. Generated by immunoSEQ multiplex PCR, the TCRdb table keeps only in-frame clones and is missing some. Found here are just over 90,000 clones, about 80% of them singletons; the top ten hold 16%. Material: peripheral blood. Source of these receptors: a human donor in a cohort sampled during active COVID-19.

The V and J genes are TRBV3-1 (or the pseudogene TRBV3-2) and TRBJ2-6; the match to TRBD2 covers 7 bases. This CDR3 spans 15 amino acids. Per germline, CDR1 LGHDT and CDR2 YNNKEL (reference sequence). The V and J ends lost 4 bases and 3 bases, in that order; junction bases with no gene match: 3. The CDR3: CASSPGGIGANVLTF. CDR3 sequence (DNA): TGTGCCAGCAGCCCCGGGGGGATTGGGGCCAACGTCCTGACTTTC.

This chain uses TRBV9 with TRBJ1-2; D may be TRBD1 (5 bases). Germline loops: CDR1 SGDLS, CDR2 YYNGEE. Between the trimmed V and J ends, which lost 5 bases and 2 bases, there was a span of 10 bases. The CDR3 length is 13 residues. CDR3 nucleotide sequence: TGTGCCAGCAGGTCGGACAAAAACTATGGCTACACCTTC. It encodes CASRSDKNYGYTF.

This sequence joins TRBV28 and TRBJ2-2; TRBD1 matches at 8 bases. This CDR3 spans 14 amino acids. Germline V gene sequence: CDR1 MDHEN, CDR2 SYDVKM. The V and J ends lost 5 bases and 8 bases, in that order; junction bases with no gene match: 7. CDR3 sequence: CASSKSGGSGELFF. The DNA for the CDR3 is TGTGCCAGCAGTAAATCAGGGGGCTCGGGGGAGCTGTTTTTT.

This clone showed up just a few times. The V call is TRBV10-1, the J call TRBJ2-7; 11 bases line up with TRBD2. After removal of 1 base from V and 8 bases from J, the junction contained 7 bases not matched to a gene. CDR3 length equals 15 residues. Germline loops: CDR1 WNHNN, CDR2 SYGVQD (reference sequence). The CDR3 is CASSELGTSGTKQYF. The CDR3 coding sequence is TGCGCCAGCAGTGAGTTGGGGACTAGCGGTACTAAGCAGTACTTC.

The gene calls are TRBV5-1 and TRBJ1-2; TRBD1 matches at 8 bases. The length of the CDR3 is 14 residues. V lost 3 bases to trimming and J lost 7 bases; unmatched junction nucleotides: 8. The germline CDR1 and CDR2 sequences are SGHRS and YFSETQ. The CDR3 protein is CASSSGQGKTGYTF. The DNA for the CDR3 is TGCGCCAGCAGCTCCGGACAGGGAAAGACTGGCTACACCTTC.

V and J are TRBV5-6 and TRBJ2-3; no firm D call. Trimming stripped 2 bases from V and 0 bases from J, with 19 bases between. CDR3 length: 18 amino acids. The germline V gene has CDR1 SGHDT and CDR2 YYEEEE. In DNA, the CDR3 is TGTGCCAGCAGCTTAATGATAACAGCCTATTCTAGCACAGATACGCAGTATTTT. Its translation: CASSLMITAYSSTDTQYF.

This clone was detected only a few times. The rearrangement uses TRBV6-1 and TRBJ1-5, with D perhaps matching TRBD1 (6 bases). Germline values: CDR1 MNHNS, CDR2 SASEGT. The CDR3 sequence is 19 residues long. Trimming took 0 bases from V and 1 from J, leaving 19 bases between them. The chain's CDR3 is CASSEATGQGMRSNQPQHF. The CDR3 coding sequence is TGTGCCAGCAGTGAAGCGACGGGGCAGGGGATGCGGAGCAATCAGCCCCAGCATTTT.

The V gene is TRBV7-9, the J gene TRBJ2-7, with 7 bases matching TRBD2. The CDR3 has 13 amino acids. The V gene end was trimmed by 5 bases and the J gene end by 2 bases; junction bases not matched to a gene: 3. Looked up from germline, CDR1 is SEHNR and CDR2 is FQNEAQ (reference sequence). CDR3 nucleotide sequence: TGTGCCAGCAGCGGCGGGAGCACCTACGAGCAGTACTTC. It is translated as CASSGGSTYEQYF.

V usage is TRBV5-1 and J usage is TRBJ1-1; 8 positions agree with TRBD1. J lost 10 bases, V lost 5 bases, and 13 bases had no gene match. The CDR3 is 14 residues long. In germline, CDR1 is SGHRS, CDR2 YFSETQ. CDR3 bases: TGCGCCAGCAGGACAGGGGATTCAACAAGAGTAGCTTTCTTT. It specifies CASRTGDSTRVAFF.

This clone was seen a single time. This chain connects TRBV9 to TRBJ1-2; 7 bases line up with TRBD1. The length of the CDR3 is 13 residues. Germline V gives CDR1 SGDLS, CDR2 YYNGEE. V shed 5 bases, J shed 3 bases, and the junction held 4 bases outside the gene matches. The CDR3 DNA follows: TGTGCCAGCAGTGAGGGACAGCACTATGGCTACACCTTC. Translation: CASSEGQHYGYTF.

The CDR3 spells CASSPGTSGNEQFF. For the CDR3, the DNA is TGTGCCAGCAGCCCCGGGACTAGCGGGAACGAGCAGTTCTTC. The chain couples TRBV7-3 to TRBJ2-1; 13 nucleotides align to TRBD2. The germline V gene has CDR1 SGHTA and CDR2 FQGTGA. V shed 5 bases, J shed 10 bases, and the junction held 5 bases outside the gene matches. This CDR3 is built from 14 residues.

The chain uses TRBV5-1 and TRBJ2-1; TRBD2 aligns across 12 bases. V trimming: 4 bases; J trimming: 4 bases; junction bases outside the gene matches: 6. Germline lookup yields CDR1 SGHRS and CDR2 YFSETQ. This CDR3 spans 16 amino acids. As DNA, the CDR3 is TGCGCCAGCAGCGCGACTAGCGGGGGCTCTTACAATGAGCAGTTCTTC. This encodes CASSATSGGSYNEQFF.

This clone has a single count. The gene calls are TRBV11-2 and TRBJ1-1; no clear D gene. Per germline, CDR1 SGHAT and CDR2 FQNNGV. V lost 5 bases, J lost 1 base, and 17 bases lay in between. The CDR3 has 16 residues. The CDR3 here is CASSPSEGVRNTEAFF. In DNA, the CDR3 is TGTGCCAGCAGCCCCTCCGAGGGAGTAAGGAACACTGAAGCTTTCTTT.

The chain links TRBV4-1 to TRBJ1-1; D ambiguous. This CDR3 region has 16 residues. Trimming cost V 0 bases and J 3 bases, with 14 bases left between them. Germline V gene lookup returns CDR1 MGHRA and CDR2 YSYEKL. The CDR3 is CASSQDSEGRYTEAFF. The CDR3 nucleotides are TGCGCCAGCAGCCAAGATTCTGAGGGAAGATACACTGAAGCTTTCTTT.

The chain recombines TRBV28 with TRBJ1-1, with D unclear. Germline CDR1 is MDHEN and CDR2 is SYDVKM. The CDR3 runs to 12 residues. V lost 5 bases and J lost 7, with 11 bases in between. The CDR3 spells CASSPSGFEAFF. The CDR3 DNA reads TGTGCCAGCAGTCCTTCGGGGTTTGAAGCTTTCTTT.

The chain recombines TRBV10-3 with TRBJ2-3; D uncertain. The germline gives CDR1 ENHRY, CDR2 SYGVKD. The V end lost 0 bases, the J end lost 0 bases, and 4 bases lay between the germline ends. CDR3 length equals 14 residues. The CDR3 region is CAISESASTDTQYF. For the CDR3, the DNA is TGTGCCATCAGTGAGTCTGCGAGCACAGATACGCAGTATTTT.

This clone was picked up one time. The rearrangement links TRBV6-1 to TRBJ1-2; D gene ambiguous. This CDR3 has 15 amino acids. The germline gives CDR1 MNHNS, CDR2 SASEGT. The V end lost 0 bases, the J end lost 1 base, and 9 bases lay between the germline ends. CDR3 in amino acids: CASSEARGINYGYTF. The CDR3 region has the DNA TGTGCCAGCAGTGAAGCGCGGGGAATTAACTATGGCTACACCTTC.

The chain joins TRBV5-8 to TRBJ1-5; TRBD1 matches 8 bases. CDR1 and CDR2 from the germline V gene are SGHTS and YDEGEE. Unmatched junction bases numbered 17, after V lost 4 bases and J lost 8 bases. There are 17 residues in the CDR3. CDR3 region: CASSRNPGTGGGKPQHF. CDR3 sequence (DNA): TGTGCCAGCAGCCGGAACCCCGGGACAGGCGGGGGCAAGCCCCAGCATTTT.

This clone occurred once. The chain joins TRBV10-3 to TRBJ2-7; 12 nucleotides match TRBD2. The CDR3 has 15 amino acids. Germline loops: CDR1 ENHRY, CDR2 SYGVKD. V trimming: 4 bases; J trimming: 7 bases; junction bases outside the gene matches: 8. CDR3 loop: CAISASSGRAGEQYF. CDR3 in DNA: TGTGCCATCAGTGCCTCTAGCGGGAGGGCAGGAGAGCAGTACTTC.